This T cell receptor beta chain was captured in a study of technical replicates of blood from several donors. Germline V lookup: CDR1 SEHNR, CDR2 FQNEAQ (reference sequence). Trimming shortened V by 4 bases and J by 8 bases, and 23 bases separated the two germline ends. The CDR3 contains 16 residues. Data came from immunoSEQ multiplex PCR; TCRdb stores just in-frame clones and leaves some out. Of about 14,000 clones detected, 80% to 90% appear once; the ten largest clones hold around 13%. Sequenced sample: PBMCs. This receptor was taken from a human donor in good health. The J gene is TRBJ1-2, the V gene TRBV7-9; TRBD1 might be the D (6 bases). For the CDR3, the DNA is TGTGCCAGCAGCTCCTCAATAGGAACAGGGCTCGGGGGCTACACCTTC. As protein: CASSSSIGTGLGGYTF.